The clone carrying this TCR beta chain has just one count. The sample comes from a study of technical replicates of blood from a few donors. V was clipped by 4 bases and J by 2 bases, with 13 bases between them. The CDR3 extends over 14 amino acids. Per the germline V gene, CDR1 is SGDLS and CDR2 is YYNGEE. Sequencing was performed with immunoSEQ multiplex PCR; in TCRdb, only in-frame clones are kept and a portion is missing. This sample carries about 76,000 clones, around 90% of them seen once, and the ten largest clones take less than 0.3%. The specimen was T cells isolated from PBMCs. The V gene is TRBV9, the J gene TRBJ2-7; D perhaps matches TRBD2 (6 bases). The receptor's source is a human donor in good health. This chain's CDR3 is CASSPGDFPYEQYF. CDR3 nucleotides: TGTGCCAGCAGCCCCGGGGACTTCCCCTACGAGCAGTACTTC.